This TCR beta chain stems from a study of PD-1 blockade in classical Hodgkin lymphoma (dated by TCRdb to the early 2020s). About the investigation overall: Nivolumab dosing was 3 mg/kg intravenously every 2 weeks, continuing until either disease progression or unacceptable toxicity. A peripheral blood immune signature of response to PD-1 blockade in classical Hodgkin lymphoma was defined using TCR beta sequencing and CyTOF.

The Qiagen DNeasy kit was used to extract genomic DNA both from unsorted PBMCs and from the negatively selected CD4+ and CD8+ fractions. TCR beta CDR3 regions were subjected to amplification by immunoSEQ multiplex PCR with primers that anneal to V and J segments. Amplification bias was minimized using a synthetic immune receptor repertoire, and residual bias was removed computationally after sequencing. In the authors' own workflow: Repertoire diversity was quantified as the Shannon entropy index using custom Python scripts. Unsorted, CD4+ and CD8+ repertoires were analyzed separately, except in combined analyses where CD4+ and CD8+ sequences were merged in silico. A clone was considered expanded if an increase in frequency of at least 2-fold after treatment relative to C1D1 was found, and a pseudocount of 0.5 was applied to clones undetected at baseline. Singleton clones were defined as clones with 0 or 1 copy at C1D1, and non-singleton clones were defined as clones with 2 or more copies. By matching protein sequences in sorted samples from the same patient, clones expanded in unsorted samples were annotated as CD4+, CD8+ or unknown. Wilcoxon tests on paired samples were used to test diversity changes from C1D1 to C4D1. The table comes from immuneACCESS by way of TCRdb, which keeps in-frame sequences with V and J called. Part of the clones is missing from these tables; in studies checked, under half for an unresolved V gene and the rest for unknown reasons. For V, J and clone size, that table is used; D and trimming come from the DNA. The sample records about 28,000 clones, roughly 75% of which are singletons. Jointly, the top ten make up roughly 17% of the sample.

As concerns this clone: It has no known antigen specificity. It has no much larger one-base neighbor in the sample; base qualities were not kept.

The germline V gene gives CDR1 as SGHRS and CDR2 as YFSETQ. The CDR3, from cysteine to phenylalanine, totals 16 residues. Of the read, only the CDR3 DNA is kept; its 48 bases are in frame from base 1. Trimming removed 5 bases from V and 2 bases from J, leaving 17 bases between the germline ends. What the work shows at the level of the full study, not this receptor alone: Patients starting nivolumab less than 1 year after ASCT had lower diversity and were excluded from later analyses to avoid confounding by immune reconstitution. The study covered only a single clinical trial cohort, and the causes of the repertoire differences, possibly disease activity or prior therapy, were still not defined. CD4+ but not CD8+ TCR diversity rose significantly by C4D1 (p=0.0027 vs p=0.16), most apparent in complete responders (p=0.02). Trial patients achieving complete response had baseline diversity similar to newly diagnosed patients, whereas partial responders and progressors had significantly lower diversity. Baseline TCR diversity was reported to be lower in newly diagnosed patients than in healthy donors, and even lower in relapsed/refractory patients.

The label giving this sample's time point can be read as: cycle 4 day 1 (C4D1), after five to seven weeks of nivolumab. Every trial patient had relapsed after autologous stem cell transplantation, and cohorts A, B and C differed in prior brentuximab vedotin exposure. The trial cohort comprised 60 or so patients with relapsed/refractory classical Hodgkin lymphoma whose best overall responses were complete response, partial response or progressive disease. Single-agent nivolumab was administered to trial patients in the multi-cohort phase II CheckMate 205 trial. Best overall response was determined by an independent review committee according to the 2007 International Working Group response criteria. Trial PBMCs were collected just before the start of nivolumab (C1D1) and during therapy at cycle 2 day 1 and cycle 4 day 1. Peripheral blood was collected in 8 mL Vacutainer Cell Preparation Tubes, from which PBMCs were isolated by centrifugation and then cryopreserved.

The input for sequencing was peripheral blood mononuclear cells (PBMCs), taken before the fourth cycle of nivolumab. The chain employs TRBV5-1 and TRBJ1-3; TRBD1 could be the D gene, as 6 bases match. This clonotype originated in a human donor with classical Hodgkin lymphoma. CDR3 loop: CASSPGHQGPGNTIYF. In nucleotides, the sequence is TGCGCCAGCAGTCCGGGACACCAAGGCCCTGGAAACACCATATATTTT. Reference TRBV5-1 and TRBJ1-3 genes cover what lies past the CDR3, so the full variable domain is KAGVTQTPRYLIKTRGQQVTLSCSPISGHRSVSWYQQTPGQGLQFLFEYFSETQRNKGNFPGRFSGRQFSNSRSEMNVSTLELGDSALYLCASSPGHQGPGNTIYFGEGSWLTVV.